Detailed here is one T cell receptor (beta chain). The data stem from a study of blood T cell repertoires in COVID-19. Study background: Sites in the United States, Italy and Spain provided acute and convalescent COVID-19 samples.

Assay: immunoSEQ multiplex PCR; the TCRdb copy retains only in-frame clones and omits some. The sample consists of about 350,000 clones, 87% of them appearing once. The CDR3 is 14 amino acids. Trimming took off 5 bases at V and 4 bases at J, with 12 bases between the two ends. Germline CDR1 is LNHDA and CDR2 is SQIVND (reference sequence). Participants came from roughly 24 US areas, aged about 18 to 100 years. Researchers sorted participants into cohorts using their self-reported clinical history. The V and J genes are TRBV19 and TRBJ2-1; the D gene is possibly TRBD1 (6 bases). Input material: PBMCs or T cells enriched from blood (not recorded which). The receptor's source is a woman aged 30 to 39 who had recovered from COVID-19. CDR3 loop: CASSRDTGYNEQFF. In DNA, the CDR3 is TGTGCCAGTAGTCGGGACACGGGTTACAATGAGCAGTTCTTC.